The rows below give T cell receptor beta chains drawn from one sample of a study of beta chain features in type 1 diabetes. Produced via immunoSEQ multiplex PCR; TCRdb's table is partial and in-frame only. The table lists around 290,000 clones, about 8.5% of them singletons. The sample comprised central memory CD4+ T cells from blood. These receptors came from a young woman in good health. The CDR3 runs from the conserved cysteine through the conserved F or W. A D gene is named only where the DNA matches it firmly. Expanded clones are given a class, and other clones once, few, many or no size at all.

TRBJ1-2 - TRBV28 - CASSSVVGVQWGYTF TGTGCCAGCAGTTCCGTGGTGGGGGTGCAGTGGGGCTACACCTTC
TRBJ1-2 TRBD1 TRBV5-1 many CASSPGQPNYGYTF TGCGCCAGCAGCCCGGGACAGCCTAACTATGGCTACACCTTC
TRBJ2-2 - TRBV6-6 few CASRGSNTGELFF TGTGCCAGCAGGGGGTCGAACACCGGGGAGCTGTTTTTT
TRBJ2-5 - TRBV7-2 - CASSLHDGETQYF TGTGCCAGCAGCTTACATGATGGAGAGACCCAGTACTTC
TRBJ1-1 - TRBV2 few CASSRGSLSPNTEAFF TGTGCCAGCAGTAGGGGTTCCCTATCGCCGAACACTGAAGCTTTCTTT
TRBJ2-1 - TRBV5-1 many CASSPTQGLHEQFF TGCGCCAGCAGCCCGACACAGGGTCTCCATGAGCAGTTCTTC
TRBJ2-2 TRBD2 TRBV30 few CAWTRDSGRPTGELFF TGTGCCTGGACCCGGGATAGCGGGAGGCCCACCGGGGAGCTGTTTTTT
TRBJ2-3 - TRBV11-3 few CASTINLWADTQYF TGTGCCAGCACCATCAACTTGTGGGCAGATACGCAGTATTTT
TRBJ1-3 TRBD1 TRBV27 few CASKTGLAGNTIYF TGTGCCAGCAAGACAGGGTTGGCGGGAAACACCATATATTTT
TRBJ1-5 TRBD1 TRBV6-1 - CASRDRGGSNQPQHF TGTGCCAGCAGGGACAGGGGGGGAAGCAATCAGCCCCAGCATTTT